The 28 T cell receptor beta chains below all came from one sample that was sequenced in a study of blood T cell repertoires in COVID-19. The assay was immunoSEQ multiplex PCR, and TCRdb's table has in-frame clones only and misses some. The data contain 490,000 or so clones, approximately 86% of them singletons. The sequenced material came from PBMCs or T cells enriched from blood (not recorded which). These TCRs come from an older woman who had recovered from COVID-19.

The rearrangement uses TRBV24-1 and TRBJ1-6, with a tentative D call TRBD1 (5 bases). The V gene lost 9 bases and the J gene lost 6 bases, with 17 bases spanning the gap. Germline CDR1 and CDR2: KGHDR and SFDVKD. CDR3 size: 15 residues. In nucleotides, the CDR3 is TGTGCCACCCCCGTGAGGACACTCCGTAATTCACCCCTCCACTTT. Encoded protein: CATPVRTLRNSPLHF.

CDR3 protein: CATSDAGRKETQYF. The CDR3 DNA is TGTGCCACCAGTGACGCGGGACGGAAAGAGACCCAGTACTTC. V usage is TRBV24-1 and J usage is TRBJ2-5, with D perhaps TRBD2 (6 bases). Germline V gives CDR1 KGHDR, CDR2 SFDVKD. The V end lost 4 bases, the J end lost 3 bases, and 11 bases lay between the germline ends. The CDR3 length is 14 residues.

CDR3: CASSNQRHSNQPQHF. The DNA of the CDR3 is TGTGCCAGTAGTAACCAGAGGCATAGCAATCAGCCCCAGCATTTT. V usage is TRBV19 and J usage is TRBJ1-5, with D unclear. Germline V CDR1 and CDR2: LNHDA, SQIVND (reference sequence). The V end was cut by 4 bases, the J end by 0 bases, with 10 bases between. CDR3 length: 15 residues.

This chain uses TRBV6-5 with TRBJ2-7, with 7 bases that match TRBD1. Germline CDR1 is MNHEY and CDR2 is SVGAGI. After removal of 4 bases from V and 0 bases from J, the junction contained 3 bases not matched to a gene. The CDR3 is 14 residues long. The CDR3, as DNA: TGTGCCAGCAGTTCCGCAGGGGGCTCCTACGAGCAGTACTTC. Translation: CASSSAGGSYEQYF.

The J gene is TRBJ2-5, the V gene TRBV5-1, with TRBD2 matching 14 bases. V was pared by 4 bases and J by 1 base, with 12 bases of the junction left unmatched. Looked up from germline, CDR1 is SGHRS and CDR2 is YFSETQ. CDR3 size: 19 residues. The CDR3 region has the DNA TGCGCCAGCAGCATTCGGGGACTAGCGGGGGCCGGCCTCCAAGAGACCCAGTACTTC. Translating gives CASSIRGLAGAGLQETQYF. The full variable domain, with the rest looked up from reference TRBV5-1 and TRBJ2-5, is KAGVTQTPRYLIKTRGQQVTLSCSPISGHRSVSWYQQTPGQGLQFLFEYFSETQRNKGNFPGRFSGRQFSNSRSEMNVSTLELGDSALYLCASSIRGLAGAGLQETQYFGPGTRLLVL.

This clone was seen only once. This sequence joins TRBV6-5 and TRBJ1-5; TRBD1 might be the D (6 bases). Trimming took 0 bases from V and 9 from J, leaving 9 bases between them. Germline V CDR1 and CDR2: MNHEY, SVGAGI. The CDR3 has 13 amino acids. The DNA for the CDR3 is TGTGCCAGCAGTTACTCAGGGGGTTGGCCCCAGCATTTT. This codes for CASSYSGGWPQHF.

The V call is TRBV12-3 or TRBV12-4, the J call TRBJ1-4, with 7 positions matching TRBD1. Trimming cost V 5 bases and J 7 bases; bases outside gene matches: 4. The CDR3 has 13 amino acids. DNA of the CDR3: TGTGCCAGCAGTGACAGGGTTCGTGAAAAACTGTTTTTT. This gives the protein CASSDRVREKLFF.

The V and J genes are TRBV3-1 (or the pseudogene TRBV3-2) and TRBJ1-2; no firm D call. Between the trimmed V and J ends, which lost 0 bases and 3 bases, there was a span of 11 bases. CDR1 is LGHDT, CDR2 YNNKEL, per germline (reference sequence). The CDR3 is 15 residues long. For the CDR3, the DNA is TGTGCCAGCAGCCAAGACGTCACGGGTTACTATGGCTACACCTTC. Its protein is CASSQDVTGYYGYTF.

V gene TRBV27 combines with J gene TRBJ2-7; TRBD1 aligns across 12 bases. The CDR3 extends over 12 amino acids. From germline, CDR1 is MNHEY and CDR2 SMNVEV (reference sequence). The junction had 7 bases not matched to a gene; V was cut back by 10 bases and J by 9 bases. For the CDR3, the DNA is TGTGCCACCGGGACAGGGGGCGATGGGCAGTACGTC. It yields the protein CATGTGGDGQYV.

The chain couples TRBV7-6 to TRBJ2-2, with D possibly matching TRBD2 (5 bases). The CDR3 consists of 14 residues. Trimming cost V 9 bases and J 5 bases, with 16 bases left between them. Per germline, CDR1 SGHVS and CDR2 FNYEAQ. DNA for the CDR3: TGTGCCAGTGGAGGACGGAGTACGACCGGGGAGCTGTTTTTT. As protein: CASGGRSTTGELFF. The full variable domain, with the rest looked up from reference TRBV7-6 and TRBJ2-2, is GAGVSQSPRYKVTKRGQDVALRCDPISGHVSLYWYRQALGQGPEFLTYFNYEAQQDKSGLPNDRFSAERPEGSISTLTIQRTEQRDSAMYRCASGGRSTTGELFFGEGSRLTVL.

This chain uses TRBV30 with TRBJ2-5; D may be TRBD1 (6 bases). The V end lost 0 bases, the J end lost 1 base, and 9 bases lay between the germline ends. The CDR3 consists of 14 residues. Germline CDR1 is GTSNPN and CDR2 is SVGIG (reference sequence). CDR3 amino acids: CAWSVDRSQETQYF. As DNA, the CDR3 is TGTGCCTGGAGTGTAGACAGGAGCCAAGAGACCCAGTACTTC.

The chain employs TRBV2 and TRBJ1-3; tentative D call: TRBD1 (5 bases). The ends were cut back, 9 bases at V and 1 base at J, with 10 bases in the middle. The CDR3 sequence is 13 residues long. The germline V gene has CDR1 SNHLY and CDR2 FYNNEI. CDR3 bases: TGTGCCAGTACTTCAGGGTCTGGAAACACCATATATTTT. The encoded protein is CASTSGSGNTIYF.

For this clone: The sample holds other DNA sequences that translate to the same CDR3. The rearrangement links TRBV9 to TRBJ2-1; 10 bases are a match to TRBD2. This CDR3 has 15 residues. Germline-derived CDR1 and CDR2 are SGDLS and YYNGEE. Trimming at V came to 2 bases and at J to 5 bases, leaving 4 bases not matched to a gene. The CDR3 region is CASSVGLAGDNEQFF. CDR3 nucleotide sequence: TGTGCCAGCAGCGTCGGGCTAGCGGGGGACAATGAGCAGTTCTTC.

The rearrangement uses TRBV7-2 and TRBJ2-1; TRBD2 matches 11 bases. Germline V lookup: CDR1 SGHTA, CDR2 FQGNSA. Trimming removed 5 bases from V and 8 bases from J; junction bases left unmatched: 8. This CDR3 is 15 amino acids long. CDR3 coding DNA: TGTGCCAGCAGCCTTAGCGGGGGGGGACCTTATGAGCAGTTCTTC. It yields the protein CASSLSGGGPYEQFF.

This clone was recorded many times. The V gene is TRBV12-3 or TRBV12-4, the J gene TRBJ2-7; 8 nucleotides agree with TRBD2. The V segment lost 6 bases and the J segment 5 bases; nucleotides outside the gene matches: 3. CDR3 length: 12 residues. CDR3 sequence (DNA): TGTGCCAGCAGCCGGGAGGGGAACGAGCAGTACGTC. Translating gives CASSREGNEQYV.

The V and J genes are TRBV29-1 and TRBJ1-4; 7 bases align to TRBD1. CDR3 length: 13 amino acids. The V gene end was trimmed by 7 bases and the J gene end by 8 bases; junction bases not matched to a gene: 10. In germline, CDR1 is SQVTM, CDR2 ANQGSEA. In DNA form, the CDR3 reads TGCAGCGCTTACAGGGGACCAGGGGAAAAACTGTTTTTT. This encodes CSAYRGPGEKLFF.

The chain carries TRBV7-6 and TRBJ1-1; 10 bases line up with TRBD1. Trimming removed 5 bases from V and 5 bases from J; junction bases left unmatched: 11. Germline V gene sequence: CDR1 SGHVS, CDR2 FNYEAQ. CDR3 size: 16 residues. The CDR3, as DNA: TGTGCCAGCAGCGTACCGGGACAGGGGAGAGGGACTGAAGCTTTCTTT. Translating gives CASSVPGQGRGTEAFF. Full variable domain (remainder filled in from reference TRBV7-6 and TRBJ1-1): GAGVSQSPRYKVTKRGQDVALRCDPISGHVSLYWYRQALGQGPEFLTYFNYEAQQDKSGLPNDRFSAERPEGSISTLTIQRTEQRDSAMYRCASSVPGQGRGTEAFFGQGTRLTVV.

The V gene is TRBV4-1, the J gene TRBJ2-2; 8 positions match TRBD2. The CDR3 is made up of 14 amino acids. CDR1 is MGHRA, CDR2 YSYEKL, per germline. The junction had 2 bases not matched to a gene; V was cut back by 1 base and J by 7 bases. CDR3 DNA: TGCGCCAGCAGCCAAGCGGGGGGGAACGGGGAGCTGTTTTTT. It is translated as CASSQAGGNGELFF.

This clone was observed a single time. The V and J genes are TRBV5-1 and TRBJ1-4; 7 bases align to TRBD1. This CDR3 is 15 amino acids long. V gave up 4 bases and J gave up 5 bases; unmatched junction bases: 8. Germline V gene sequence: CDR1 SGHRS, CDR2 YFSETQ. This CDR3 reads CASSIRTGTNEKLFF. As DNA, the CDR3 is TGCGCCAGCAGCATTAGGACAGGCACAAATGAAAAACTGTTTTTT.

In this sample, this clone turned up a few times. The genes are TRBV18 and TRBJ1-4; 7 bases match TRBD1. Unmatched junction bases numbered 6, after V lost 2 bases and J lost 6 bases. Germline loops: CDR1 KGHSH, CDR2 LQKENI. The CDR3 is 15 amino acids. For the CDR3, the DNA is TGTGCCAGCTCACCAAGGGCAGGGGGAGATGAAAAACTGTTTTTT. Protein product: CASSPRAGGDEKLFF.

The rearrangement joins TRBV19 to TRBJ1-2, with unresolved D. The V end lost 1 base, the J end lost 8 bases, and 14 bases lay between the germline ends. The length of the CDR3 is 14 residues. Germline V gives CDR1 LNHDA, CDR2 SQIVND (reference sequence). In DNA form, the CDR3 reads TGTGCCAGTAGTATAGTTGTAGGAGTTCCCGGCTACACCTTC. Translated: CASSIVVGVPGYTF.

This clone was seen only once. The V call is TRBV3-1 (or the pseudogene TRBV3-2), the J call TRBJ2-3; D possibly corresponds to TRBD2 (6 bases). V was shortened by 1 base and J by 6 bases, with 23 bases between the two germline ends. Per the germline V gene, CDR1 is LGHDT and CDR2 is YNNKEL (reference sequence). The CDR3 is made up of 18 amino acids. CDR3 bases: TGTGCCAGCAGCCAAGTGGTTATGGAGGGTGGCCCCGCGGATACGCAGTATTTT. Its protein is CASSQVVMEGGPADTQYF.

Details on this clone: The sample holds other DNA sequences that translate to the same CDR3. The V gene is TRBV18, the J gene TRBJ1-2; 9 nucleotides line up with TRBD1. J gave up 7 bases and V 3 bases, and 3 bases lay outside the gene matches. Germline CDR1 reads KGHSH; CDR2 reads LQKENI. The CDR3 is 13 amino acids. As DNA, the CDR3 is TGTGCCAGCTCACCGGGACAGGGCGGTGGCTACACCTTC. Translation: CASSPGQGGGYTF.

The V and J genes are TRBV3-1 (or the pseudogene TRBV3-2) and TRBJ2-1; 10 nucleotides match TRBD2. Per germline, CDR1 LGHDT and CDR2 YNNKEL (reference sequence). V was clipped by 1 base and J by 14 bases; unmatched bases: 11. The CDR3 totals 15 residues. The CDR3 region has the DNA TGTGCCAGCAGCCAAGTCGGAGGTAGCGGGGGGATGAAGTTCTTC. Protein: CASSQVGGSGGMKFF.

The chain is built from TRBV5-1 and TRBJ2-3; the D is unclear. V lost 9 bases to trimming and J lost 0 bases, with 14 bases between them. The CDR3 loop spans 14 amino acids. CDR1 SGHRS and CDR2 YFSETQ come from the germline V gene. CDR3 in DNA: TGCGCCACCCATCTAGGTCCTAGCACAGATACGCAGTATTTT. It encodes CATHLGPSTDTQYF.

V gene TRBV6-5 combines with J gene TRBJ1-5; 7 bases map to TRBD1. Per the germline V gene, CDR1 is MNHEY and CDR2 is SVGAGI. V gave up 6 bases and J gave up 9 bases; unmatched junction bases: 8. This CDR3 region has 13 residues. Written as DNA, the CDR3 is TGTGCCAGCAGGCAGGGGGTGGGCGGGCCCCAGCATTTT. Protein: CASRQGVGGPQHF.

As regards this clone: This sample includes further DNA sequences coding for the same CDR3. The V call is TRBV19, the J call TRBJ1-1; perhaps TRBD1 as D (6 bases). The germline V and J ends were trimmed by 3 bases and 8 bases, with 10 bases remaining between them. Germline values: CDR1 LNHDA, CDR2 SQIVND (reference sequence). The CDR3 spans 12 residues. The CDR3 DNA follows: TGTGCCAGTAGTATTGGGCAGGGGGAAGCTTTCTTT. It encodes CASSIGQGEAFF.

This rearrangement joins TRBV4-1 to TRBJ1-4, with D maybe TRBD1 (5 bases). Germline values: CDR1 MGHRA, CDR2 YSYEKL. There are 15 residues in the CDR3. V lost 7 bases, J lost 4 bases, and 16 bases lay in between. The CDR3 spells CASTPGHSINEKLFF. The CDR3, as DNA: TGCGCCAGCACCCCTGGACATTCAATTAATGAAAAACTGTTTTTT.